The following is a T cell receptor beta chain sequence with its context. The data originate from a study of T cell changes during pregnancy in multiple sclerosis. Germline V gene data show CDR1 as SGHAT and CDR2 as FQNNGV. Between the trimmed V and J ends, which lost 5 bases and 0 bases, there was a span of 2 bases. This CDR3 spans 11 amino acids. Measured with immunoSEQ multiplex PCR; TCRdb has only the in-frame clones, and not every one. The data show roughly 64,000 clones, more than 90% seen once. The sample here was peripheral blood, taken in the second trimester of pregnancy. The chain couples TRBV11-2 to TRBJ2-7; D not certain. The receptor comes from a female donor with multiple sclerosis, enrolled in a pregnancy study. The CDR3 coding sequence is TGTGCCAGCAGCCACTCCTACGAGCAGTACTTC. It codes for CASSHSYEQYF.